Listed here are 3 T cell receptor beta chains from one sample, sequenced in a study of regulatory T cells in long-lasting Graves disease. Regarding time point: persistent/refractory GD, antithyroid drugs over 5 years with positive TRAb. TCR sequences were obtained from RNA taken from PBMCs. TCR beta libraries were built with iRepertoire HTBI primers and Arm-PCR of CDR3 regions. TCRdb called the multiplex PCR reads again in MiXCR, with one record for every CDR3 protein. Of about 430,000 distinct CDR3 sequences in the sample, under 25% are singletons; the top ten hold roughly an eighth. The sequenced sample was peripheral blood mononuclear cells (PBMCs), obtained when the disease was refractory, from a patient treated with antithyroid drugs. The receptor set was obtained from a female donor with Graves disease.

The rearrangement joins TRBV12-3 or TRBV12-4 to TRBJ2-7; TRBD2 matches 12 bases. J was trimmed by 4 bases and V by 6 bases; bases with no gene match: 13. The CDR3 covers 17 residues. CDR3 DNA sequence: TGTGCCAGCAGCAGGATCGGACTAGCGGGACCTAAGTACGAGCAGTACTTC. It codes for CASSRIGLAGPKYEQYF.

The chain joins TRBV3-1 to TRBJ1-5; 7 bases align to TRBD1. The CDR3 has 17 amino acids. V was clipped by 0 bases and J by 4 bases; unmatched bases: 9. Per germline, CDR1 LGHDT and CDR2 YNNKEL (reference sequence). CDR3 sequence reads: CASSQEGGSRGNQPQHF. For the CDR3, the DNA is TGTGCCAGCAGCCAAGAAGGAGGGAGCAGGGGGAATCAGCCCCAGCATTTT.

This clonotype occurred a few times. The rearrangement uses TRBV7-9 and TRBJ2-1; no clear D gene. The CDR3 loop spans 14 amino acids. V was shortened by 1 base and J by 5 bases, with 9 bases between the two germline ends. CDR1 and CDR2 from the germline V gene are SEHNR and FQNEAQ (reference sequence). CDR3 sequence (DNA): TGTGCCAGCAGCTTAGAGTGGCAGCACAATGAGCAGTTCTTC. Translation: CASSLEWQHNEQFF.